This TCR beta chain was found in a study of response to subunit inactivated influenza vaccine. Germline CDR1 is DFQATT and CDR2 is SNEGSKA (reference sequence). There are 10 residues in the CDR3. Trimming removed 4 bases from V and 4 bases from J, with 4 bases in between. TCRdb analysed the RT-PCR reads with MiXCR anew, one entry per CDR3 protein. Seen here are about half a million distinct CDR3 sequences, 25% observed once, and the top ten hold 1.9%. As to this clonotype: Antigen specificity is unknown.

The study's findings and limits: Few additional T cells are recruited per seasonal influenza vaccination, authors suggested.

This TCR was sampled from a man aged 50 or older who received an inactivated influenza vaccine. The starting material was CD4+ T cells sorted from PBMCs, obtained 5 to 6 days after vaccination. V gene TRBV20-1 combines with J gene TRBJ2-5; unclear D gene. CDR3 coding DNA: TGCAGTGCTACAACAGAGACCCAGTACTTC. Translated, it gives CSATTETQYF.